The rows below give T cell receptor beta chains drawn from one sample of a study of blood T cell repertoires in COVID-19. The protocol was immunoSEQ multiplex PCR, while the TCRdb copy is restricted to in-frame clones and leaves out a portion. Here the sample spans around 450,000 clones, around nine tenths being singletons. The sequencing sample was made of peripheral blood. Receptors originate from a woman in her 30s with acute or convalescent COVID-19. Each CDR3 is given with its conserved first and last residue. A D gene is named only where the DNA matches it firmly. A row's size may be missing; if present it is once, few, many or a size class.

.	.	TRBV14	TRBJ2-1	CASSPGLPWDEQFF	TGTGCCAGCAGCCCAGGACTCCCTTGGGATGAGCAGTTCTTC
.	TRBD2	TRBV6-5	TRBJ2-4	CASQRGGQNIQYF	TGTGCCAGCCAGCGGGGGGGCCAAAACATTCAGTACTTC
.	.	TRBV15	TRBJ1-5	CATSIEQPNSNQPQHF	TGTGCCACCAGCATAGAACAGCCGAATAGCAATCAGCCCCAGCATTTT
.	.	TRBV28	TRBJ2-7	CASSADGWETYEQYF	TGTGCCAGCAGTGCGGACGGGTGGGAGACCTACGAGCAGTACTTC
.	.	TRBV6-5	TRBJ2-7	CASSTGLGYEQYF	TGTGCCAGCAGTACAGGGTTAGGTTACGAGCAGTACTTC
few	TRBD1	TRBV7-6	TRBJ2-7	CASRGPGTVLSYEQYF	TGTGCCAGCAGGGGTCCCGGGACAGTCTTATCCTACGAGCAGTACTTC
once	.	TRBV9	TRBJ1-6	CASSGDTYNSPLHF	TGTGCCAGCAGCGGGGACACGTATAATTCACCCCTCCACTTT
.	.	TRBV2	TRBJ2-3	CASRGGYSTDTQYF	TGTGCCAGCAGAGGGGGTTATAGCACAGATACGCAGTATTTT
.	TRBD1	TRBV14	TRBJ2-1	CASSQLDRGAPVEQFF	TGTGCCAGCAGCCAACTGGACAGGGGGGCCCCGGTCGAGCAGTTCTTC
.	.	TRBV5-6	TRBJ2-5	CASSILRETQYF	TGTGCCAGCAGCATACTCCGGGAGACCCAGTACTTC
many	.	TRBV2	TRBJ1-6	CASSEGGRLNSPLHF	TGTGCCAGCAGTGAAGGCGGCCGGCTCAATTCACCCCTCCACTTT
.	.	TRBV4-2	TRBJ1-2	CASSQSGVGYTF	TGTGCCAGCAGCCAGTCCGGGGTAGGCTACACCTTC
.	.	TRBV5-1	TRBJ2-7	CASSRIPQGLDPLEQYF	TGCGCCAGCAGCCGGATTCCACAGGGTTTGGACCCATTGGAGCAGTACTTC
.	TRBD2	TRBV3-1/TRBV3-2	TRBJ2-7	CASSHHHGLAGESYEQYF	TGTGCCAGCAGCCATCATCACGGACTAGCGGGGGAGTCCTACGAGCAGTACTTC
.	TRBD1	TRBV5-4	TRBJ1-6	CASSSPGQGDSPLHF	TGTGCCAGCAGCTCTCCGGGACAGGGAGATTCACCCCTCCACTTT
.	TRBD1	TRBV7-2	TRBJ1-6	CASSPAGTGPSPLHF	TGTGCCAGCAGCCCCGCCGGGACAGGGCCTTCACCCCTCCACTTT
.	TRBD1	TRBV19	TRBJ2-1	CASSTRDRGNEQFF	TGTGCCAGTAGTACCCGGGACAGGGGCAATGAGCAGTTCTTC
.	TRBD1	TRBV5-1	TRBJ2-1	CASREDRGKRNEQFF	TGCGCCAGCAGAGAGGACAGGGGAAAACGCAATGAGCAGTTCTTC
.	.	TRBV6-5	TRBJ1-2	CASSYMRAGAGYTF	TGTGCCAGCAGTTACATGCGGGCGGGGGCCGGCTACACCTTC
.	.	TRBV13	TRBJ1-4	CASSSRHPKGVTNEKLFF	TGTGCCAGCAGCTCAAGACACCCCAAGGGGGTAACTAATGAAAAACTGTTTTTT
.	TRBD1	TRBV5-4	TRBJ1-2	CASSSSSGQALDGYTF	TGTGCCAGCAGCTCGAGCTCGGGACAGGCTCTCGATGGCTACACCTTC
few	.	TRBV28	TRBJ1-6	CASSFGNSPLHF	TGTGCCAGCAGTTTTGGCAATTCACCCCTCCACTTT
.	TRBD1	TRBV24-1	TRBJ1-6	CATTGGGQGANNSPLHF	TGTGCCACCACGGGAGGAGGACAGGGGGCCAATAATTCACCCCTCCACTTT
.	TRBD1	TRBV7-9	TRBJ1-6	CASSLRDSYNSPLHF	TGTGCCAGCAGCTTAAGGGACAGCTATAATTCACCCCTCCACTTT
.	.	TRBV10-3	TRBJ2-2	CAISQTENTGELFF	TGTGCCATCAGCCAGACAGAAAACACCGGGGAGCTGTTTTTT
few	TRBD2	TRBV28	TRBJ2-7	CASSPLFSGGRNYEQYF	TGTGCCAGCAGTCCCTTATTTAGCGGGGGACGTAACTACGAGCAGTACTTC
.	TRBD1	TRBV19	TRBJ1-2	CASSEGQGKNYGYTF	TGTGCCAGTAGTGAGGGACAGGGCAAGAACTATGGCTACACCTTC
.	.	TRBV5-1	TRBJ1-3	CASSLEGSSGNTIYF	TGCGCCAGCAGCTTGGAAGGGAGCTCTGGAAACACCATATATTTT
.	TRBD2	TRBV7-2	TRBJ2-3	CASSLVGTSGGPDTQYF	TGTGCCAGCAGCTTAGTGGGTACTAGCGGGGGGCCGGATACGCAGTATTTT
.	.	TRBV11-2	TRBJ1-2	CASSPSGDGYTF	TGTGCCAGCAGTCCTTCGGGAGATGGCTACACCTTC
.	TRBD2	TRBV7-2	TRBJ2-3	CASSPGTRWTDTQYF	TGTGCCAGCAGCCCAGGGACTAGATGGACAGATACGCAGTATTTT
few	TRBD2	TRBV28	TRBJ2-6	CASSLGTSGSGANVLTF	TGTGCCAGCAGTTTAGGGACTAGCGGCTCTGGGGCCAACGTCCTGACTTTC
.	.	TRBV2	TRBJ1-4	CASSRRVTNEKLFF	TGTGCCAGCAGTCGCAGGGTTACTAATGAAAAACTGTTTTTT
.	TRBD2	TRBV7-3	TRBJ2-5	CASSSGGKGETQYF	TGTGCCAGCAGCTCCGGGGGGAAGGGAGAGACCCAGTACTTC
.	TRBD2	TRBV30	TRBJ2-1	CAWSRSGGNNEQFF	TGTGCCTGGAGCCGTAGCGGGGGTAACAATGAGCAGTTCTTC
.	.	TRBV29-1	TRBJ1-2	CSAEVGAFGYTF	TGCAGCGCCGAAGTGGGGGCGTTTGGCTACACCTTC
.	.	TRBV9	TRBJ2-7	CASSVATTGAYEQYF	TGTGCCAGCAGCGTAGCTACGACCGGAGCCTACGAGCAGTACTTC
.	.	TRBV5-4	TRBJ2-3	CASSLVADTQYF	TGTGCCAGCAGCCTGGTAGCAGATACGCAGTATTTT
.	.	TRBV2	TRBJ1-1	CASSDRERTEAFF	TGTGCCAGCAGTGACAGGGAAAGGACTGAAGCTTTCTTT
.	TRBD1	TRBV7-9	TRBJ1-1	CASDWGQGLWDEAFF	TGTGCCAGCGACTGGGGACAGGGGCTTTGGGATGAAGCTTTCTTT
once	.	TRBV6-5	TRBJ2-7	CASRRGQQTYEQYF	TGTGCCAGCAGGAGAGGGCAACAAACCTACGAGCAGTACTTC
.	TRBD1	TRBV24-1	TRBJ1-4	CATSAGDRATNEKLFF	TGTGCCACCAGTGCCGGGGACAGGGCAACTAATGAAAAACTGTTTTTT
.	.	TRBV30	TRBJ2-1	CALKSSAAYNEQFF	TGTGCCTTGAAATCTAGCGCCGCCTACAATGAGCAGTTCTTC
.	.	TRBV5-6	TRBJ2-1	CASSLGRGEQFF	TGTGCCAGCAGCTTGGGGAGGGGAGAGCAGTTCTTC
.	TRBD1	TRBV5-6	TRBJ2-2	CASSSTGGSVTGELFF	TGTGCCAGCAGTTCTACAGGGGGATCGGTCACCGGGGAGCTGTTTTTT
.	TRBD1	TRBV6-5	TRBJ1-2	CASNPFDRDYGYTF	TGTGCCAGCAACCCGTTCGACAGGGACTATGGCTACACCTTC